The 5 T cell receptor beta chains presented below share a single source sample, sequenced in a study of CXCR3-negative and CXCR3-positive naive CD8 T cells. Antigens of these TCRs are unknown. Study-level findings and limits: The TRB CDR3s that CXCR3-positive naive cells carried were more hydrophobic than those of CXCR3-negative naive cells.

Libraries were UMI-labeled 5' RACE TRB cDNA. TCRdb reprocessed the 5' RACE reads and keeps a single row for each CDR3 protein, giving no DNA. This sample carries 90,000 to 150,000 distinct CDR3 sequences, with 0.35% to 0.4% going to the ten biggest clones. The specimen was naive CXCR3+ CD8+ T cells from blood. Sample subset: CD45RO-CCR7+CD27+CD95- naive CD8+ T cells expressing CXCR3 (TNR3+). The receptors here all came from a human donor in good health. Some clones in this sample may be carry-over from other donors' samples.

The CDR3 is CASSQDRGGPYNEQFF. V and J are TRBV4-3 and TRBJ2-1; TCRdb's D gene call, TRBD2, goes unchecked for lack of DNA. CDR3 length: 16 residues. Germline CDR1 LGHNA, CDR2 YSLEER.

CDR3 in amino acids: CATGGPGAWDF. The rearrangement links TRBV2 to TRBJ2-3; TCRdb's assignment of TRBD2 cannot be checked, as there is no DNA. Germline assignment: CDR1 SNHLY and CDR2 FYNNEI. The CDR3 loop spans 11 amino acids.

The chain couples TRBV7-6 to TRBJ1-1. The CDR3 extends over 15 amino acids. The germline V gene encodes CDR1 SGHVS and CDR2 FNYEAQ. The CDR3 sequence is CASSLAFGRATEAFF.

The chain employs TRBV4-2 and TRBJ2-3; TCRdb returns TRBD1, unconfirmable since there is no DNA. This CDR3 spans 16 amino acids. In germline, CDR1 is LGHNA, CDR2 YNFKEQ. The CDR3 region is CASSQDAGTGTDTQYF.

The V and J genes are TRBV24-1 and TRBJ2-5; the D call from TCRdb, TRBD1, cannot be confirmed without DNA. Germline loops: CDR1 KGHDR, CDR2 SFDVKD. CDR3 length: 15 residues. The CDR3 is CATSDARDIQETQYF.